Listed below are T cell receptor beta chains from one sample, sequenced in a study of blood T cell repertoires in COVID-19. Using immunoSEQ multiplex PCR, the repertoire was profiled, and TCRdb retains in-frame clones only, with some absent. The sample comprises 150,000 or so clones, more than 70% of which are singletons, and 5% to 6% rests with the top ten. The sample taken for sequencing was PBMCs or T cells enriched from blood (not recorded which). Source of these receptors: a man aged 35 to 55 who had recovered from COVID-19. The CDR3 runs from the conserved cysteine through the conserved F or W. The D gene is left open where the match is weak.

j_call v_call d_call cdr3_aa
TRBJ2-5 TRBV2 TRBD1 CATQKDRGGETQYF
TRBJ1-2 TRBV2 TRBD1 CASVPGQGSPYGYTF
TRBJ2-7 TRBV29-1 TRBD1 CSVDLGDRVPSEQYF
TRBJ1-5 TRBV30 . CAWNDYPNQPQHF
TRBJ2-7 TRBV7-8 . CASSYPLWESHEQYF
TRBJ1-2 TRBV15 . CATQQSDSFYGYTF
TRBJ1-3 TRBV9 TRBD1 CASSTDRVGNTIYF
TRBJ1-2 TRBV9 TRBD1 CASSSRTGGTYGYTF
TRBJ2-3 TRBV19 TRBD1 CASSIRTRDRRAADTQYF
TRBJ2-1 TRBV29-1 . CSVEDFPGEQFF
TRBJ1-4 TRBV20-1 . CGGLSGEKLFF
TRBJ1-4 TRBV27 TRBD1 CASSPRQGPTTNEKLFF
TRBJ1-2 TRBV6-5 . CASSYFAGEGYTF
TRBJ1-2 TRBV15 . CATSRGGSDYGYTF
TRBJ1-3 TRBV6-4 . CASSKDSRLSGNTIYF
TRBJ1-1 TRBV2 TRBD1 CASRKWDARDRGRNTEAFF
TRBJ1-2 TRBV3-1/TRBV3-2 TRBD1 CASSQEWTGAGGYTF
TRBJ1-5 TRBV6-4 TRBD1 CASEGGQVNQPQHF
TRBJ1-1 TRBV30 . CAWSVGASEAFF
TRBJ1-2 TRBV29-1 TRBD1 CSSRDRGNYGYTF
TRBJ2-5 TRBV13 . CASSSWTSGTQYF
TRBJ1-2 TRBV6-4 TRBD1 CASSFNRGEGYTF
TRBJ2-5 TRBV9 TRBD2 CASSVEGGYWETQYF
TRBJ1-6 TRBV2 TRBD1 CASSLRQGDNSPLHF
TRBJ1-2 TRBV5-4 TRBD1 CAATGQGVHGYTF
TRBJ2-7 TRBV7-9 TRBD1 CASSLAFGQGAEQYF
TRBJ2-3 TRBV2 TRBD1 CAGGTGGFRRLADTQYF
TRBJ2-7 TRBV9 . CASSLPPDSLSYEQYF
TRBJ1-1 TRBV7-9 . CASSQQGGSPTEAFF
TRBJ2-7 TRBV9 TRBD2 CASSPSSGGQYF
TRBJ1-6 TRBV12-5 TRBD1 CASGSGQTPYSPLHF
TRBJ2-2 TRBV5-4 TRBD2 CASSPGGGGELFF
TRBJ1-5 TRBV18 TRBD1 CASSVDRGRQPQHF
TRBJ1-4 TRBV3-1/TRBV3-2 . CASSQAGGDEKLFF
TRBJ1-1 TRBV18 . CASSPEYGGKAFF
TRBJ1-2 TRBV5-1 TRBD1 CASSPYRGAPGAYGYTF
TRBJ1-6 TRBV7-9 TRBD1 CASSLVGQNSPLHF
TRBJ1-3 TRBV18 TRBD1 CASSRGQGFGNTIYF